The 29 T cell receptor beta chains below all came from one sample that was sequenced in a study of Ad26.COV2.S vaccination and SARS-CoV-2 variants (dated by TCRdb to 2020 to 2023). Libraries came from the immunoSEQ multiplex PCR assay. TCRdb's version of the immuneACCESS table is confined to in-frame rearrangements and falls short of the full clone set. An unresolved V gene accounts for under half of the shortfall where checked; the remainder is of unknown origin. Within this sample are about 680,000 clones, with 89% of them counted one time only. The ten largest clones add up to approximately 1.5% of the sample. What the treatment or condition label conveys for this sample: roughly 18 received Ad26.COV2.S at low or high dose, single or two shots; roughly five received placebo; per-sample allocation not given. Repertoires of vaccine and placebo recipients were sequenced from samples taken on day 63 after the first injection.

Here the sequenced sample was peripheral blood, taken in a trial of Ad26.COV2.S vaccine versus placebo. The receptors originated from a person aged 18-65 years who received the Ad26.COV2.S COVID-19 vaccine or a placebo.

The chain employs TRBV11-2 and TRBJ2-3; 14 bases are shared with TRBD2. This CDR3 has 19 amino acids. The germline gives CDR1 SGHAT, CDR2 FQNNGV. V shed 4 bases, J shed 3 bases, and the junction held 12 bases outside the gene matches. Written as DNA, the CDR3 is TGTGCCAGCAGCTCGGGACTAGCGGGAGATCTTTTTGGGACAGATACGCAGTATTTT. This sequence encodes CASSSGLAGDLFGTDTQYF.

About this clone itself: The same CDR3 arises from other DNA sequences in this sample as well. The J gene is TRBJ1-2, the V gene TRBV7-9; perhaps TRBD1 as D (5 bases). The V gene lost 6 bases and the J gene lost 4 bases, with 6 bases spanning the gap. CDR3 length: 11 amino acids. Germline CDR1 and CDR2: SEHNR and FQNEAQ (reference sequence). The CDR3 bases are TGTGCCAGCAGTCAGGGCTATGGCTACACCTTC. Protein sequence: CASSQGYGYTF. Together with reference TRBV7-9 and TRBJ1-2, the CDR3 gives the full variable domain: DTGVSQNPRHKITKRGQNVTFRCDPISEHNRLYWYRQTLGQGPEFLTYFQNEAQLEKSRLLSDRFSAERPKGSFSTLEIQRTEQGDSAMYLCASSQGYGYTFGSGTRLTVV.

This clone appeared once. Other DNA sequences in this specimen translate into the identical CDR3. This chain joins TRBV6-2 or TRBV6-3 and TRBJ1-5; 7 bases line up with TRBD1. The germline CDR1 and CDR2 sequences are MNHEY and SVGEGT. J lost 4 bases, V lost 0 bases, and 0 bases had no gene match. This CDR3 spans 14 amino acids. CDR3 sequence: CASSYSTGNQPQHF. For the CDR3, the DNA is TGTGCCAGCAGTTACTCGACAGGGAATCAGCCCCAGCATTTT.

The V and J genes are TRBV4-2 and TRBJ1-5, with D possibly matching TRBD1 (6 bases). Germline-derived CDR1 and CDR2 are LGHNA and YNFKEQ. The V gene lost 3 bases and the J gene lost 0 bases, with 12 bases spanning the gap. The length of the CDR3 is 16 residues. The CDR3 sequence is CASSHSGVYSNQPQHF. DNA of the CDR3: TGTGCCAGCAGCCATTCAGGGGTCTATAGCAATCAGCCCCAGCATTTT.

The DNA of the CDR3 is TGTGCCAGCAGCGACAGCCGGGAGACCCAGTACTTC. It yields the protein CASSDSRETQYF. V gene TRBV6-6 combines with J gene TRBJ2-5; TRBD1 is a possible D gene (5 bases). The germline gives CDR1 MNHNY, CDR2 SVGAGI (reference sequence). Trimming shortened V by 6 bases and J by 5 bases, and 10 bases separated the two germline ends. The CDR3 spans 12 residues.

The rearrangement uses TRBV3-1 (or the pseudogene TRBV3-2) and TRBJ2-7; 7 positions agree with TRBD2. The CDR3 loop spans 15 amino acids. Looked up from germline, CDR1 is LGHDT and CDR2 is YNNKEL (reference sequence). V shed 8 bases, J shed 3 bases, and the junction held 13 bases outside the gene matches. CDR3 in DNA: TGTGCCAGCTCCAGGACTAGTACCCCAAACTACGAGCAGTACTTC. Encoded protein: CASSRTSTPNYEQYF.

The rearrangement links TRBV15 to TRBJ2-1; D unresolved. The germline V gene encodes CDR1 LNHNV and CDR2 YYDKDF (reference sequence). Trimming stripped 0 bases from V and 14 bases from J, with 11 bases between. CDR3 length: 12 residues. The CDR3 reads CATSRDGQLKFF. CDR3 bases: TGTGCCACCAGCAGAGATGGCCAGCTGAAGTTCTTC.

The V gene is TRBV27, the J gene TRBJ2-3; no firm D call. Germline V lookup: CDR1 MNHEY, CDR2 SMNVEV (reference sequence). The CDR3 has 15 amino acids. V was shortened by 6 bases and J by 0 bases, with 13 bases between the two germline ends. For the CDR3, the DNA is TGTGCCAGCAGCCTGACATTAGCTAGCACAGATACGCAGTATTTT. Its translation: CASSLTLASTDTQYF.

The genes are TRBV5-5 and TRBJ1-6; TRBD1 agrees at 9 bases. Unmatched junction bases numbered 4, after V lost 1 base and J lost 11 bases. The CDR3 extends over 14 amino acids. The germline CDR1 and CDR2 sequences are SGHKS and YYEKEE (reference sequence). CDR3 protein: CASSLRTGVAPLHF. The CDR3 region has the DNA TGTGCCAGCAGCTTGCGGACAGGGGTCGCACCCCTCCACTTT. The full variable domain, completed using reference TRBV5-5 and TRBJ1-6, is DAGVTQSPTHLIKTRGQQVTLRCSPISGHKSVSWYQQVLGQGPQFIFQYYEKEERGRGNFPDRFSARQFPNYSSELNVNALLLGDSALYLCASSLRTGVAPLHFGNGTRLTVT.

For the CDR3, the DNA is TGTGCCAGTAGTGGTTGGCAGGGGAGTTTTCAGCCCCAGCATTTT. This gives the protein CASSGWQGSFQPQHF. The chain uses TRBV19 and TRBJ1-5, with a weak D call TRBD1 (6 bases). CDR3 length equals 15 residues. CDR1 LNHDA and CDR2 SQIVND come from the germline V gene (reference sequence). V was pared by 5 bases and J by 6 bases, with 17 bases between. The complete variable domain, with remaining parts taken from reference TRBV19 and TRBJ1-5, reads DGGITQSPKYLFRKEGQNVTLSCEQNLNHDAMYWYRQDPGQGLRLIYYSQIVNDFQKGDIAEGYSVSREKKESFPLTVTSAQKNPTAFYLCASSGWQGSFQPQHFGDGTRLSIL.

This clone was counted once. The genes are TRBV20-1 and TRBJ2-3; 7 bases align to TRBD2. V lost 1 base and J lost 10; bases outside the gene matches: 2. CDR3 length: 11 residues. Germline V gives CDR1 DFQATT, CDR2 SNEGSKA (reference sequence). CDR3 amino acids: CSARGGGAQYF. The CDR3 region has the DNA TGCAGTGCTAGAGGGGGGGGTGCGCAGTATTTT.

This chain uses TRBV7-6 with TRBJ2-7; D call uncertain. The CDR3 is 12 residues long. Germline CDR1 SGHVS, CDR2 FNYEAQ. V shed 4 bases and J shed 3 bases, with 7 bases lying between them. The CDR3 coding sequence is TGTGCCAGCAGCTCTACTCGCTACGAGCAGTACTTC. Translating gives CASSSTRYEQYF.

The chain uses TRBV11-2 and TRBJ1-2, with D unclear. The germline V and J ends were trimmed by 1 base and 4 bases, with 7 bases remaining between them. The CDR3 is made up of 13 amino acids. The germline V gene has CDR1 SGHAT and CDR2 FQNNGV. The CDR3 region is CASSLGVLYGYTF. The CDR3 DNA reads as TGTGCCAGCAGCTTAGGGGTTCTCTATGGCTACACCTTC.

This clone came up a few times. The chain uses TRBV6-5 and TRBJ2-5, with D possibly matching TRBD1 (6 bases). Trimming shortened V by 0 bases and J by 5 bases, and 10 bases separated the two germline ends. CDR1 and CDR2 (germline): MNHEY, SVGAGI. The CDR3 length is 14 residues. This CDR3 is CASSYSGADETQYF. As DNA, the CDR3 is TGTGCCAGCAGTTACTCGGGGGCAGATGAGACCCAGTACTTC.

The V call is TRBV3-1 (or the pseudogene TRBV3-2), the J call TRBJ1-5; 7 bases are a match to TRBD1. With 2 bases clipped from V and 7 bases from J, the junction kept 8 bases outside the gene matches. From germline, CDR1 is LGHDT and CDR2 YNNKEL (reference sequence). This CDR3 spans 15 amino acids. CDR3 loop: CASSQSTGEWQPQHF. The CDR3 DNA is TGTGCCAGCAGCCAATCAACAGGGGAATGGCAGCCCCAGCATTTT.

In its sample, this clone was seen once. The rearrangement links TRBV5-1 to TRBJ1-5; no definite D call. This CDR3 contains 13 residues. The V end lost 2 bases, the J end lost 7 bases, and 10 bases lay between the germline ends. Germline loops: CDR1 SGHRS, CDR2 YFSETQ. Here the CDR3 reads CASSFNADQPQHF. In DNA, the CDR3 is TGCGCCAGCAGCTTTAACGCCGACCAGCCCCAGCATTTT.

As to this clone: Additional DNA sequences in this sample encode the identical CDR3. V and J are TRBV19 and TRBJ2-7, with a tentative D call TRBD2 (6 bases). This CDR3 region has 12 residues. Trimming removed 5 bases from V and 1 base from J, with 6 bases in between. Germline V gene lookup returns CDR1 LNHDA and CDR2 SQIVND (reference sequence). The CDR3 DNA reads as TGTGCCAGTAGTGGAGGGTCCTACGAGCAGTACTTC. Translation gives CASSGGSYEQYF.

The CDR3 DNA is TGTGCCAGCAACGAACAGGGGGCGAGTGACACTGAAGCTTTCTTT. It translates to CASNEQGASDTEAFF. This sequence joins TRBV2 and TRBJ1-1, with 9 bases matching TRBD1. This CDR3 is built from 15 residues. V was pared by 7 bases and J by 3 bases, with 9 bases of the junction left unmatched. CDR1 and CDR2 from the germline V gene are SNHLY and FYNNEI.

This clone was found once. This rearrangement joins TRBV9 to TRBJ1-1; D possibly corresponds to TRBD1 (5 bases). Trimming shortened V by 4 bases and J by 3 bases, and 10 bases separated the two germline ends. This CDR3 has 13 amino acids. CDR1 is SGDLS, CDR2 YYNGEE, per germline. CDR3 coding DNA: TGTGCCAGCAGCTCGTGGGACGACACTGAAGCTTTCTTT. This translates into CASSSWDDTEAFF.

The chain is built from TRBV12-1 and TRBJ1-5. TRBV12-1 is a known pseudogene. CDR3 size: 10 residues. CDR3 in amino acids: CASSRQPQHF. CDR3 sequence (DNA): TGTGCCAGCTCCCGCCAGCCCCAGCATTTT.

This chain uses TRBV19 with TRBJ1-6, with no clear D. CDR1 LNHDA and CDR2 SQIVND come from the germline V gene (reference sequence). Trimming removed 1 base from V and 3 bases from J, with 10 bases in between. CDR3 length: 16 residues. The DNA of the CDR3 is TGTGCCAGTAGTATAGGCACAGACCACTATAATTCACCCCTCCACTTT. Protein sequence: CASSIGTDHYNSPLHF.

This clone occurred a few times. The chain couples TRBV9 to TRBJ2-1; possible D gene TRBD1, 5 bases. The CDR3 totals 11 residues. Germline V gives CDR1 SGDLS, CDR2 YYNGEE. Trimming took off 0 bases at V and 14 bases at J, with 9 bases between the two ends. CDR3 residues: CASSVEGNEFF. CDR3 in DNA: TGTGCCAGCAGCGTAGAGGGGAACGAGTTCTTC.

This clone was found once. The rearrangement uses TRBV3-1 (or the pseudogene TRBV3-2) and TRBJ2-6; D call uncertain. This CDR3 is built from 15 residues. The V and J ends lost 4 bases and 2 bases respectively, with 9 bases between them. Germline CDR1 LGHDT, CDR2 YNNKEL (reference sequence). CDR3 DNA sequence: TGTGCCAGCAGCCCTAACGGAGCTGGGGCCAACGTCCTGACTTTC. It codes for CASSPNGAGANVLTF.

The gene calls are TRBV10-3 and TRBJ2-5, with TRBD1 matching 7 bases. This CDR3 is 13 amino acids long. Germline assignment: CDR1 ENHRY and CDR2 SYGVKD. The V and J ends lost 11 bases and 1 base, in that order; junction bases with no gene match: 7. CDR3 region: CAVTGQVQETQYF. CDR3 coding DNA: TGTGCCGTAACAGGACAGGTCCAAGAGACCCAGTACTTC.

There are many counts of this clone. The chain joins TRBV18 to TRBJ1-1; D is unclear. Germline V gives CDR1 KGHSH, CDR2 LQKENI. V was cut by 3 bases and J by 1 base, with 12 bases left in between. This CDR3 spans 15 amino acids. In DNA form, the CDR3 reads TGTGCCAGCTCACCGCCGGGGAATCCGAACACTGAAGCTTTCTTT. Translated: CASSPPGNPNTEAFF.

The gene calls are TRBV10-1 and TRBJ2-2; D is unclear. This CDR3 comprises 17 residues. V was pared by 4 bases and J by 0 bases, with 15 bases between. Germline CDR1 and CDR2: WNHNN and SYGVQD (reference sequence). The CDR3: CASSGSTHSANTGELFF. The CDR3 DNA sequence: TGCGCCAGCAGTGGGTCGACCCACTCTGCGAACACCGGGGAGCTGTTTTTT.

This chain connects TRBV11-3 to TRBJ2-3, with D perhaps matching TRBD2 (6 bases). V was cut by 5 bases and J by 0 bases, with 9 bases left in between. This CDR3 has 14 residues. Germline V gives CDR1 SGHNT, CDR2 YENEEA. The CDR3 bases are TGTGCCAGCAGCCCCGGGAGTAGCACAGATACGCAGTATTTT. This sequence encodes CASSPGSSTDTQYF.

The gene calls are TRBV5-1 and TRBJ2-5; a weak D match, TRBD2 (5 bases). The CDR3 extends over 13 amino acids. Germline CDR1 and CDR2: SGHRS and YFSETQ. Trimming stripped 4 bases from V and 8 bases from J, with 15 bases between. The CDR3 sequence is CASSHGLTSTQYF. CDR3 sequence (DNA): TGCGCCAGCAGCCACGGACTCACCAGTACCCAGTACTTC.

The chain recombines TRBV19 with TRBJ2-7, with D hard to call. Deletions cut 5 bases from V and 3 bases from J, with 14 bases between. There are 14 residues in the CDR3. Germline values: CDR1 LNHDA, CDR2 SQIVND (reference sequence). CDR3 coding DNA: TGTGCCAGTAGTGTAGGGCTGGGGAACTACGAGCAGTACTTC. It encodes CASSVGLGNYEQYF.